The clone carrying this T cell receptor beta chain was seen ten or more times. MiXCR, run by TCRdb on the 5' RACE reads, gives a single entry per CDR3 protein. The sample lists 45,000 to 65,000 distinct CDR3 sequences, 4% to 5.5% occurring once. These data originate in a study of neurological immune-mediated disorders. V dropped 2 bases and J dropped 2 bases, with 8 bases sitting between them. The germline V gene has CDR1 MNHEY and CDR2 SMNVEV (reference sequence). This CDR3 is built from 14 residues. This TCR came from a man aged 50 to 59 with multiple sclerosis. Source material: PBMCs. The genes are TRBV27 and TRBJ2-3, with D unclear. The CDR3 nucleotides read TGTGCCAGCAGTTTACAGAAATACACAGATACGCAGTATTTT. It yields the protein CASSLQKYTDTQYF.